Presented here are 27 T cell receptor beta chains from one specimen sequenced in a study of T cells in Graves' hyperthyroidism and ophthalmopathy. TCR beta CDR3 region amplification was performed from RNA transcripts. The primer set for the first-round RT-PCR of the TCR CDR3 was HTBI. A single record per CDR3 protein comes from TCRdb applying MiXCR to the multiplex PCR reads. The sample contains about 840,000 distinct CDR3 sequences, 38% of which appear only once. Material: blood. The receptor set was obtained from a man aged 18 to 29 with Graves' hyperthyroidism.

This clonotype was detected a few times. The junction shows a germline mismatch at one end, possibly a read error. The rearrangement joins TRBV7-7 to TRBJ1-1; 10 bases align to TRBD1. From germline, CDR1 is SSHAT and CDR2 FNYEAQ (reference sequence). The CDR3 length is 14 residues. Here the CDR3 reads CASSSETGGGEAFF. The DNA of the CDR3 is TGTGCTAGCAGCTCAGAGACAGGGGGCGGGGAAGCTTTCTTT. The full variable domain, rest sourced from reference TRBV7-7 and TRBJ1-1, is GAGVSQSPRYKVTKRGQDVTLRCDPISSHATLYWYQQALGQGPEFLTYFNYEAQPDKSGLPSDRFSAERPEGSISTLTIQRTEQRDSAMYRCASSSETGGGEAFFGQGTRLTVV.

As regards this clonotype: A junction boundary mismatches the germline segment, possibly from a read error. The rearrangement links TRBV6-5 to TRBJ1-1; perhaps TRBD1 as D (5 bases). The CDR3 spans 14 residues. Germline V gene data show CDR1 as MNHEY and CDR2 as SVGAGI. CDR3 in DNA: TGTGCCATCAGTTACGGGGGGATGAACACTGAAGCTTTCTTT. The encoded protein is CAISYGGMNTEAFF.

This clonotype was observed at least ten times. The V gene is TRBV29-1, the J gene TRBJ2-7; TRBD2 agrees at 12 bases. The J segment lost 4 bases and the V segment lost 5 bases, leaving 6 bases of the junction unmatched. CDR1 is SQVTM and CDR2 is ANQGSEA in the germline V gene. The CDR3 length is 14 residues. The CDR3: CSVYTSGRPYEQYF. The CDR3 bases are TGCAGCGTTTACACTAGCGGGAGGCCGTACGAGCAGTACTTC.

About this clonotype itself: The junction differs from germline at one of its ends, possibly a read error. This sequence joins TRBV5-1 and TRBJ2-7; D tentatively reads TRBD1 or TRBD2 (5 bases each). CDR3 size: 14 residues. Germline loops: CDR1 SGHRS, CDR2 YFSETQ. CDR3 protein: CASTLGRDAYEQYF. The CDR3 DNA is TGCGCCAGCACCTTGGGCAGGGACGCCTACGAGCAGTACTTC.

This clonotype was recorded at least ten times. The DNA of the CDR3 is TGTGCCAGCAGCACCTTCATGAACACTGAAGCTTTCTTT. As protein: CASSTFMNTEAFF. The rearrangement links TRBV7-3 to TRBJ1-1; D is uncertain. The CDR3 has 13 amino acids. V shed 5 bases and J shed 0 bases, with 7 bases lying between them. The V gene's germline CDR1 is SGHTA and CDR2 FQGTGA. Variable domain in full (rest from reference TRBV7-3 and TRBJ1-1): GAGVSQTPSNKVTEKGKYVELRCDPISGHTALYWYRQSLGQGPEFLIYFQGTGAADDSGLPNDRFFAVRPEGSVSTLKIQRTERGDSAVYLCASSTFMNTEAFFGQGTRLTVV.

This clonotype was counted ten times or more. The chain joins TRBV2 to TRBJ1-6; D is ambiguous. From germline, CDR1 is SNHLY and CDR2 FYNNEI. Trimming left V 3 bases short and J 11 bases short, with 8 bases between. The CDR3 totals 12 residues. The CDR3, as DNA: TGTGCCAGCAGTGACGGGAGTCCACCCCTCCACTTT. It encodes CASSDGSPPLHF.

This chain uses TRBV20-1 with TRBJ1-6; tentatively, D is TRBD1 (6 bases). CDR1 is DFQATT, CDR2 SNEGSKA, per germline (reference sequence). This CDR3 spans 14 amino acids. V shed 1 base and J shed 5 bases, with 9 bases lying between them. The CDR3 sequence: CSARGTENNSPLHF. CDR3 DNA: TGCAGTGCTAGAGGGACAGAAAATAATTCACCCCTCCACTTT.

The V call is TRBV15, the J call TRBJ1-1, with TRBD1 matching over 8 bases. The CDR3 extends over 15 amino acids. Germline loops: CDR1 LNHNV, CDR2 YYDKDF (reference sequence). The ends lost 1 base at V and 5 bases at J; junction bases unmatched: 6. The CDR3 DNA sequence: TGTGCCACCAGCAGAGCCTCCCAGGGGGCGACTGAAGCTTTCTTT. Translated: CATSRASQGATEAFF.

This clonotype was picked up many times. This chain connects TRBV29-1 to TRBJ2-7; D may be TRBD1 (5 bases). The CDR3 length is 13 residues. Germline V CDR1 and CDR2: SQVTM, ANQGSEA. Trimming pared 4 bases from V and 4 bases from J, leaving 14 bases between. The CDR3 DNA follows: TGCAGCGTTGCAAGCCAGGGCCAATACGAGCAGTACTTC. Encoded protein: CSVASQGQYEQYF.

This clonotype has at least ten counts. This chain connects TRBV6-4 to TRBJ1-1; unclear D gene. CDR3 length: 13 amino acids. Trimming took off 0 bases at V and 2 bases at J, with 4 bases between the two ends. Germline loops: CDR1 MRHNA, CDR2 SNTAGT. The CDR3 reads CASSDSGNTEAFF. DNA for the CDR3: TGTGCCAGCAGTGACTCGGGCAACACTGAAGCTTTCTTT.

V is TRBV7-2 and J is TRBJ1-3; TRBD1 matches 9 bases. After removal of 1 base from V and 4 bases from J, the junction contained 5 bases not matched to a gene. The CDR3 sequence is 16 residues long. Germline CDR1 is SGHTA and CDR2 is FQGNSA. The CDR3 reads CASSLGPGQGGNTIYF. For the CDR3, the DNA is TGTGCCAGCAGCTTAGGGCCCGGACAGGGGGGAAACACCATATATTTT.

This clonotype was seen a single time. Germline is not matched at one junction end, which may reflect a read error. This chain connects TRBV10-3 to TRBJ1-3; D gene unclear. Germline CDR1 ENHRY, CDR2 SYGVKD. The CDR3 is 16 residues long. CDR3 sequence: CASSDLAGDPGNTIYF. CDR3 DNA: TGTGCCAGCAGTGATCTCGCCGGAGACCCTGGAAACACCATATATTTT.

The V gene is TRBV29-1, the J gene TRBJ2-7; the D gene could be TRBD1 or TRBD2 (7 bases each). V lost 7 bases to trimming and J lost 3 bases, with 19 bases between them. This CDR3 is 14 amino acids long. From germline, CDR1 is SQVTM and CDR2 ANQGSEA. The CDR3 protein is CSAASGTVYYEQYF. CDR3 bases: TGCAGCGCCGCCAGCGGGACAGTATACTACGAGCAGTACTTC.

This clonotype was seen at least ten times. The V call is TRBV2, the J call TRBJ1-3; D gene uncertain. The germline V gene encodes CDR1 SNHLY and CDR2 FYNNEI. CDR3 length equals 14 residues. Trimming took 5 bases from V and 4 from J, leaving 12 bases between them. This CDR3 reads CASSPRVWGNTIYF. The CDR3 nucleotides read TGTGCCAGCAGTCCAAGGGTGTGGGGAAACACCATATATTTT.

The chain is built from TRBV9 and TRBJ1-2, with D possibly being TRBD1 (6 bases). V was trimmed by 4 bases and J by 7 bases, leaving 23 bases between them. Looked up from germline, CDR1 is SGDLS and CDR2 is YYNGEE. The CDR3 is made up of 16 amino acids. The CDR3 nucleotides are TGTGCCAGCAGCTTAGGCTCCAACGCGGGGGGCTTTGGCTACACCTTC. Its protein product is CASSLGSNAGGFGYTF.

This clonotype was seen a few times. One end of the junction fails to match germline, which may point to a read error. The rearrangement uses TRBV7-3 and TRBJ1-2; TRBD1 aligns across 12 bases. This CDR3 spans 15 amino acids. Germline CDR1 reads SGHTA; CDR2 reads FQGTGA. The CDR3 region is CASSRPGQGAGGYTF. The DNA for the CDR3 is TGCGCCAGCAGCCGACCGGGACAGGGGGCTGGTGGCTACACCTTC.

The chain recombines TRBV19 with TRBJ1-2, with D possibly TRBD1 on 5 matching bases. Deletions cut 11 bases from V and 5 bases from J, with 15 bases between. The CDR3 totals 12 residues. Germline CDR1 and CDR2: LNHDA and SQIVND (reference sequence). In nucleotides, the CDR3 is TGTGCCGGCGACAGAAGGGAATATGGCTACACCTTC. Its translation is CAGDRREYGYTF.

On this clonotype itself: The junction and the germline gene differ at one end; a read error may be behind it. The chain carries TRBV4-1 and TRBJ2-7; D not certain. The CDR3 runs 13 residues. Per germline, CDR1 MGHRA and CDR2 YSYEKL. The CDR3 DNA is TGTGCCAGCAGCCGAACAGCGCTCTACGAGCAGTACTTC. Translation: CASSRTALYEQYF.

This clonotype showed up many times. This chain uses TRBV10-1 with TRBJ2-2; D gene unclear. The CDR3 extends over 11 amino acids. Trimming cost V 8 bases and J 5 bases, with 6 bases left between them. CDR1 is WNHNN, CDR2 SYGVQD, per germline (reference sequence). CDR3 residues: CASGRTGELFF. CDR3 in DNA: TGCGCCAGCGGTCGAACCGGGGAGCTGTTTTTT.

This clonotype was observed many times. This sequence joins TRBV5-1 and TRBJ1-1, with D possibly matching TRBD1 (5 bases). The germline V gene encodes CDR1 SGHRS and CDR2 YFSETQ. The CDR3 covers 12 residues. V was trimmed by 5 bases and J by 7 bases, leaving 12 bases between them. DNA of the CDR3: TGCGCCAGCAGTGAACCCGGGGGTGAAGCTTTCTTT. It codes for CASSEPGGEAFF.

This clonotype was seen many times. The chain is built from TRBV7-9 and TRBJ1-1; no reliable D call. CDR1 and CDR2 from the germline V gene are SEHNR and FQNEAQ (reference sequence). The CDR3 runs 12 residues. The V gene lost 6 bases and the J gene lost 2 bases, with 7 bases spanning the gap. CDR3 in DNA: TGTGCCAGCAGTTCGAGAAACACTGAAGCTTTCTTT. Translating gives CASSSRNTEAFF.

The V call is TRBV7-9, the J call TRBJ1-1, with a weak D call TRBD1 (5 bases). In germline, CDR1 is SEHNR, CDR2 FQNEAQ (reference sequence). The CDR3 runs 14 residues. Trimming stripped 4 bases from V and 6 bases from J, with 15 bases between. The DNA for the CDR3 is TGTGCCAGCAGCTGGGGACTGCAGCGTGCTGAAGCTTTCTTT. Residues: CASSWGLQRAEAFF.

The J gene is TRBJ1-5, the V gene TRBV7-9, with unresolved D. Between the trimmed V and J ends, which lost 6 bases and 4 bases, there was a span of 10 bases. There are 13 residues in the CDR3. Germline lookup yields CDR1 SEHNR and CDR2 FQNEAQ (reference sequence). CDR3 coding DNA: TGTGCCAGCAGACGCGGGGAGAATCAGCCCCAGCATTTT. Residues: CASRRGENQPQHF.

As regards this clonotype: Since a much larger clone is just one base distant, this may be a read error. The chain recombines TRBV10-3 with TRBJ1-6; 7 bases line up with TRBD1. Germline CDR1 ENHRY, CDR2 SYGVKD. This CDR3 region has 17 residues. V lost 3 bases, J lost 9 bases, and 14 bases stayed unmatched. CDR3 in amino acids: CAISDRQGFAESSPLHF. CDR3 DNA sequence: TGTGCCATCAGTGACCGACAGGGCTTCGCCGAGAGTTCACCCCTCCACTTT.

This rearrangement joins TRBV19 to TRBJ2-2, with 9 bases aligning to TRBD2. The V segment lost 7 bases and the J segment 0 bases; nucleotides outside the gene matches: 9. Germline values: CDR1 LNHDA, CDR2 SQIVND (reference sequence). The CDR3 spans 17 residues. The CDR3 loop is CASIRTSAQANTGELFF. In DNA, the CDR3 is TGTGCCAGTATTAGGACTAGCGCACAGGCGAACACCGGGGAGCTGTTTTTT.

J is TRBJ2-5 and V is TRBV5-6; 9 bases line up with TRBD2. V gave up 5 bases and J gave up 3 bases; unmatched junction bases: 14. There are 17 residues in the CDR3. CDR1 and CDR2 (germline): SGHDT, YYEEEE. CDR3 protein: CASSLSLTSGGEETQYF. Written as DNA, the CDR3 is TGTGCCAGCAGTCTAAGCCTGACTAGCGGAGGGGAAGAGACCCAGTACTTC.

On this clonotype itself: A much more abundant neighbour one base away suggests this may be a read error. The rearrangement joins TRBV15 to TRBJ2-5; 11 bases are a match to TRBD2. Germline CDR1 is LNHNV and CDR2 is YYDKDF (reference sequence). V trimming: 0 bases; J trimming: 7 bases; junction bases outside the gene matches: 10. The CDR3 spans 17 residues. DNA for the CDR3: TGTGCCACCAGCAGAGATGCGGGTAGCGGGGGGGGCGGGACCCAGTACTTC. Translation: CATSRDAGSGGGGTQYF.